This T cell receptor (beta chain) came from a study of cytomegalovirus exposure and HLA in healthy donors (dated by TCRdb to about 2017). With respect to the entire study: An earlier analysis of 550 to 700 of the donors reported 250 to 300 Gb of sequence data and 117 million unique TCR beta sequences from 150 million to 200 million T cells. Because of strong linkage in the cohort, 4 to 6 DR-DQ haplotypes were treated as single units for association and clustering. Approximately 310 gigabases of sequencing data and 80 million or so unique TCR sequences were included in an early release covering around 600 HLA-typed donors. Across roughly 420 genotyped donors of the cohort, an average of approximately 240,000 unique TCR beta nucleotide sequences per donor were sequenced, and approximately 17% of those sequences were non-productive. The number of typed donors differed by locus: roughly 620-640 for A, B, C, DRB1 and DQB1; 500 to 550 for DQA1; 600 to 610 for DPA1; and roughly 470 for DPB1. Donor age, sex, ethnicity and CMV serostatus were compiled together with the repertoire data. A separate validation cohort of approximately 120 different subjects was used in addition to the roughly 670-subject first cohort. The study was designed to test whether signatures of past pathogen exposure could be identified by cataloging public T cell receptors. To decide whether each TCR beta V gene segment behaved as functional or pseudogenic, an earlier analysis of 587 of the donors relied on high-throughput TCR beta sequencing. Of the roughly 420 genotyped donors, 70% to 90% were placed in the genetic ancestry cluster associated with self-reported Caucasian donors. Class I and class II HLA loci were covered by the typing at four-digit resolution. The study used immunosequencing to profile the T cell repertoires of 666 subjects and linked those repertoires to cytomegalovirus serostatus. To predict cytomegalovirus infection status, the study combined high-throughput TCR immunosequencing, statistical association of individual TCRs with disease status, and machine learning. Rather than drawing on any new phenotypic data, the later analysis identified candidate immune exposures from TCR beta sequences and the way those sequences occurred across donors. Every repertoire in the discovery cohort had been generated on one and the same sequencing platform. To study patterns of TCR occurrence, a later analysis re-analyzed previously published TCR beta repertoires from 666 donors and added high-resolution HLA genotyping. A later genetic analysis took genome-wide SNP genotypes for about 60% of the roughly 670 donors and used that subset as a discovery cohort. Broad study findings and their caveats: The only immune exposure information available for the cohort was CMV serostatus. Roughly uniform sequencing depth across donors was assumed in presence/absence analyses, although this assumption may not hold. Broadly in line with IMGT annotations, most TCR beta V segments showed up in productive rearrangements about 87% or about 30% of the time in an earlier analysis of approximately 640 of the donors. The classifier was reported to diagnose cytomegalovirus status with high specificity and sensitivity in both the original and validation cohorts. Compared with the roughly 720-donor mean, donors in an Asian-associated ancestry cluster had fewer N-insertions in productive TCRs, according to a later genetic analysis. A cluster of highly shared sequence variants was judged likely to be a technical artifact of the sequencing pipeline. Because some donors lacked HLA typing at each locus, the association tests relied only on the typed subset. The 87-base-pair reads could not distinguish some IMGT-functional V segments, including TRBV6-2 and TRBV6-3, so those segments were excluded. In the study, some 160 TCR beta chains were listed as associated with cytomegalovirus. According to a later analysis, parvovirus B19, influenza, CMV and Epstein-Barr virus appeared linked to several top co-occurrence clusters. Over 15 rarely observed V segments, including chromosome 9 orphons, were excluded from the earlier analysis of a few hundred of the donors because counts were too low. In vitro tests confirmed that three of the cytomegalovirus-associated TCR beta chains recognize cytomegalovirus antigens. In a later analysis, most CMV-associated TCR beta chains were found to appear HLA-restricted, with HLA associations seemingly driven largely by CMV exposure. Correlated functional status among segregating V segments might reflect linkage disequilibrium, but an unknown experimental factor could not be ruled out. A further reported finding was that TCR beta sequences accurately predicted the HLA-A and HLA-B alleles for most subjects in the first cohort. A later analysis found that TCR association rates varied across HLA loci, with DRB1 alleles showing the most associated TCRs and HLA-C alleles the fewest. At a false discovery rate of 0.05, a later analysis linked fewer than 20,000 TCR beta sequences to specific HLA alleles. An association between a missense DCLRE1C variant and V-gene and J-gene trimming of TCR beta chains was found in a later genetic analysis and replicated in an independent cohort. When HLA alleles, especially DR and DQ, strongly co-occurred, attributing TCR associations to individual alleles was difficult. Compared with equally common non-associated chains, HLA-associated TCR beta chains in a later analysis were more clonally expanded and had lower generation probabilities. Across donors, most TCR sequences were observed very rarely, whereas some public TCRs were present in many individuals. This cohort had only TCR beta chains sequenced, and the lack of alpha or paired-chain data limited which features could be detected. The authors suggested that the approach could potentially be generalized to other disease states and immunological phenotypes.

The library was prepared using the immunoSEQ multiplex PCR assay. The multiplex PCR relied on a mix of 60 forward primers for TCR Vbeta segments and 13 reverse primers for TCR Jbeta segments. A multiplex PCR assay on genomic DNA amplified the CDR3 region of rearranged TCR beta genes. Amplified TCR beta libraries were sequenced as 87-base-pair reads on the Illumina HiSeq System. Per the authors' processing: A later analysis tallied 75 million to 95 million unique TCR beta chains across the 666 repertoires, and roughly 11 million of those chains were shared by two or more donors. Raw reads were error-corrected and collapsed into unique sequences with a nearest-neighbor algorithm that merged closely related sequences to remove PCR and sequencing errors. CDR3 sequences were aligned to IMGT reference sequences to assign V, D and J gene segments. For a sequence to be retained, a match of at least six nucleotides was required to both a V gene segment and a J gene segment. Rearrangements were called productive when the CDR3 lacked stop codons and stayed in frame with V and J; all others were non-productive. Following IMGT convention, CDR3 was defined as the stretch from the second conserved V-encoded cysteine up to the conserved J-encoded phenylalanine. In an earlier analysis of more than 550 of the donors, sequences lacking an unambiguous match to a single V gene segment were excluded. In an earlier analysis of 587 of the donors, V segments were called functional above 56.7% productive rearrangements and were called segregating when the between-donor standard deviation exceeded 5%. A statistical classification framework was built to diagnose cytomegalovirus status from the catalog of TCR beta chain sequences. A later analysis assigned V and J genes by comparing TCR nucleotide sequences with IMGT/GENE-DB human TR gene sequences. Using the TCRdist pipeline, a later analysis assigned CDR3 sequences along with most-parsimonious VDJ recombination scenarios. In a later analysis, every TCR beta chain was defined by the combination of its CDR3 amino acid sequence and its V-gene family, and reads without a unique V-gene family were dropped. As a way to deal with suspected cross-contamination and a sequencing artifact, a later analysis dropped nearly 600 nucleotide sequences that were highly shared and had low generation probability. For each public chain, a later analysis derived a clonal expansion index from normalized ranks of inferred template counts within each repertoire. In a later analysis, generation probabilities were computed with a VDJ recombination model fitted to out-of-frame rearrangements, and the resulting probabilities were checked against IGoR. In a later analysis, hypergeometric tests were used to score TCR-TCR, TCR-HLA and TCR-CMV co-occurrence, with a repertoire-size bias correction applied to TCR pairs. A later analysis estimated false discovery rates by permuting HLA or CMV assignments 20 times. In a later analysis, co-occurring TCRs were grouped with DBSCAN, and TCRdist sequence similarity was added when clustering was performed within HLA-allele-positive subsets. Co-occurrence clustering excluded repertoires with fewer than 30,000 or more than 120,000 public chains, plus five with anomalous nucleotide sharing. What TCRdb holds here is the immuneACCESS table cut down to in-frame rearrangements. Part of the clones is not present; checked against another copy, under half of the missing clones reflect an unresolved V gene, and the others are unexplained. The V and J calls and clone size were taken over from that table, and D and trimming were inferred from the DNA. This sample has some 170,000 clones in its table, and about three quarters of those were observed once. Around 2.8% of the sample belongs to the ten largest clones.

This clone was recorded a few times. Its antigen is still unknown. No qualities accompany the bases; no much larger clone lies one base away. In total, 630 or so healthy bone marrow donors made up the cohort. At the time of sampling, all cohort members were nominally healthy, though unrecorded immune exposures were likely present. The donor tested CMV seronegative and was one of the 352 seronegative cohort members. Each donor provided a peripheral blood sample, and peripheral blood mononuclear cells were used for TCR beta sequencing. Genomic DNA was extracted from the blood cell samples with the Qiagen DNeasy Blood Extraction Kit. According to the germline V gene, CDR1 reads SGHRS and CDR2 reads YFSETQ. The CDR3 runs 15 amino acids, cysteine and phenylalanine included. Only CDR3 DNA remains: 45 bases, in frame from the first base. Here V drops 2 bases and J drops 3 bases, and the junction holds 7 bases not matched to any gene.

The V and J segments used are TRBV5-1 and TRBJ1-1; TRBD1 aligns with 7 central bases. This clonotype was sampled from a woman in her twenties or thirties in good health and CMV-seronegative. Sequencing used PBMCs. The CDR3 is CASSFRDRADTEAFF. The DNA is TGCGCCAGCAGCTTCCGAGACAGGGCGGACACTGAAGCTTTCTTT.